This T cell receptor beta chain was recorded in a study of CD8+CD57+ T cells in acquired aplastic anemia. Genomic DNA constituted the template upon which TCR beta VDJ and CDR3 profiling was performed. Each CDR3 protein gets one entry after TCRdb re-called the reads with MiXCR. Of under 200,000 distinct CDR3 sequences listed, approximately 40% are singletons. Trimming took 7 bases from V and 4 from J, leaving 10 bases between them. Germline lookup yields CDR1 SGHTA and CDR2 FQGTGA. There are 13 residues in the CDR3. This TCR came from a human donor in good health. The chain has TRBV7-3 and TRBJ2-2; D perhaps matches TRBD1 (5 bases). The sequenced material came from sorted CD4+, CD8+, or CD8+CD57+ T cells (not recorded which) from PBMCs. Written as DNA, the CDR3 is TGTGCCAGCATGCACAGGATCACCGGGGAGCTGTTTTTT. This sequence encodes CASMHRITGELFF. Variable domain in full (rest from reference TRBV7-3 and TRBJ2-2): GAGVSQTPSNKVTEKGKYVELRCDPISGHTALYWYRQSLGQGPEFLIYFQGTGAADDSGLPNDRFFAVRPEGSVSTLKIQRTERGDSAVYLCASMHRITGELFFGEGSRLTVL.